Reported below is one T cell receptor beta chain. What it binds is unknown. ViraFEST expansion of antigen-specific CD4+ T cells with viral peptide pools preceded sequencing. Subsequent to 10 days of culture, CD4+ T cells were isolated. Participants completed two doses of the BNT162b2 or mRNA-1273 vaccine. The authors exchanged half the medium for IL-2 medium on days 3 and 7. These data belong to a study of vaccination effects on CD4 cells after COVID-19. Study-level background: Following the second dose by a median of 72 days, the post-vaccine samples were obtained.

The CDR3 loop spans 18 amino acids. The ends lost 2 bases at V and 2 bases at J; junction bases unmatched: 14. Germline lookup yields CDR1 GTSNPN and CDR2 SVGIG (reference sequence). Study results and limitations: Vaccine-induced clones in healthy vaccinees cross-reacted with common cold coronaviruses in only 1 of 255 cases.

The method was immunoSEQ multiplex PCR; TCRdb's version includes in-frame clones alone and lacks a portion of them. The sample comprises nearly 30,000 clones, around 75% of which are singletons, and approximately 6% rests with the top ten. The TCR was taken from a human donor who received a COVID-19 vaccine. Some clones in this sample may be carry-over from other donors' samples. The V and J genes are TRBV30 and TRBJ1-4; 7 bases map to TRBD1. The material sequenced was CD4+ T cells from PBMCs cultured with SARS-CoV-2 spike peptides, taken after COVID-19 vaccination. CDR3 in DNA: TGTGCCTGGAGTTTCCGAGGGGGCGTCGTAAAGACTAATGAAAAACTGTTTTTT. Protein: CAWSFRGGVVKTNEKLFF.